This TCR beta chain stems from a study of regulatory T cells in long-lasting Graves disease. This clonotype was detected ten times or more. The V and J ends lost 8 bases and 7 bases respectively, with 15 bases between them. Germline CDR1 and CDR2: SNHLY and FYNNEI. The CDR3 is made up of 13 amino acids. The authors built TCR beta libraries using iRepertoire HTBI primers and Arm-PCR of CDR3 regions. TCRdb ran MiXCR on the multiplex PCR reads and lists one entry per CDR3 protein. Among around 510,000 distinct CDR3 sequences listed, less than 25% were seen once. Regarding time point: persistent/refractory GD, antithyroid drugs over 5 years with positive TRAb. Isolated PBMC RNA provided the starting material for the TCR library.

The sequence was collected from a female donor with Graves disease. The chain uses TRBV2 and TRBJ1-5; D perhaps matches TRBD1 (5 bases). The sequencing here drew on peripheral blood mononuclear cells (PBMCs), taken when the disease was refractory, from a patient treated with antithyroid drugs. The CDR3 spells CASEGMGSQPQHF. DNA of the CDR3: TGTGCCAGCGAGGGGATGGGGTCCCAGCCCCAGCATTTT.